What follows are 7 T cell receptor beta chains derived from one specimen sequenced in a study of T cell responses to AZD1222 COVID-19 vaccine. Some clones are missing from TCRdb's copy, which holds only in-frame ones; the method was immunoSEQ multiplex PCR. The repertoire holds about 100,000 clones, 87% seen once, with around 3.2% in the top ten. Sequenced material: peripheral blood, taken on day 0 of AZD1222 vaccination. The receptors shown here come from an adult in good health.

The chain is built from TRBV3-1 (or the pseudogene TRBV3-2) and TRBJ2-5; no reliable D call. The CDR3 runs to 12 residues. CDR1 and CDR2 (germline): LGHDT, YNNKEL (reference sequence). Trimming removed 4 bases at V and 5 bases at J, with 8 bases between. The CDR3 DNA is TGTGCCAGCAGCCTCCAGATGGAGACCCAGTACTTC. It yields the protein CASSLQMETQYF.

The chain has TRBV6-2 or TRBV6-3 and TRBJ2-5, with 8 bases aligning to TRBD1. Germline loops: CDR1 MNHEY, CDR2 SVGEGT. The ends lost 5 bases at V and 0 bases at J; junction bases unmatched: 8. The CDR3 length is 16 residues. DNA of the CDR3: TGTGCCAGCAGTGGCCGGACAGGGACGTACCAAGAGACCCAGTACTTC. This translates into CASSGRTGTYQETQYF.

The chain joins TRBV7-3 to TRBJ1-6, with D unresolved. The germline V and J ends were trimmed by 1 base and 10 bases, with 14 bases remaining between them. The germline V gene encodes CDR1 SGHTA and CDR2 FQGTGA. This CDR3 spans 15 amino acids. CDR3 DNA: TGTGCCAGCAGCTTAAGTGGCGCAGCGATGTCACCCCTCCACTTT. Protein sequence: CASSLSGAAMSPLHF.

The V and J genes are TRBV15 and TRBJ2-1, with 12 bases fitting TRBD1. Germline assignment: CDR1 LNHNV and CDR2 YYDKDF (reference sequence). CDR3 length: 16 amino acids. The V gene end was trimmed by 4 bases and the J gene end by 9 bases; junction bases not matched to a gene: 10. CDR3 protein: CATSILWGQGAGEQFF. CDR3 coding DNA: TGTGCCACCAGCATCTTATGGGGACAGGGGGCCGGTGAGCAGTTCTTC.

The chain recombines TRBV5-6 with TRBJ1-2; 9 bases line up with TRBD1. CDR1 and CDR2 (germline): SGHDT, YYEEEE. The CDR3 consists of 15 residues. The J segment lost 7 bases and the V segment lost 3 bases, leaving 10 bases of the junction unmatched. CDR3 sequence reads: CASSSSTGGEGGYTF. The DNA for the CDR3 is TGTGCCAGCAGCTCGTCCACAGGGGGCGAGGGTGGCTACACCTTC.

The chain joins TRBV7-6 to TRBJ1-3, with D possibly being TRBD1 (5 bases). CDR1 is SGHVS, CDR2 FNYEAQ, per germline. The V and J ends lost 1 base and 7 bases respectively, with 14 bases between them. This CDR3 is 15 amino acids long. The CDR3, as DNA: TGTGCCAGCAGCTTAGTCGCGGTGGGGGAGAACACCATATATTTT. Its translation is CASSLVAVGENTIYF. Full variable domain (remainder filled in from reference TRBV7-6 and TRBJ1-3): GAGVSQSPRYKVTKRGQDVALRCDPISGHVSLYWYRQALGQGPEFLTYFNYEAQQDKSGLPNDRFSAERPEGSISTLTIQRTEQRDSAMYRCASSLVAVGENTIYFGEGSWLTVV.

The CDR3 sequence: CASSRDRGHGYTF. The DNA for the CDR3 is TGTGCCAGCAGTCGCGACAGGGGTCATGGCTACACCTTC. V gene TRBV9 combines with J gene TRBJ1-2; TRBD1 agrees at 8 bases. The CDR3 runs to 13 residues. V lost 5 bases to trimming and J lost 6 bases; unmatched junction nucleotides: 6. Germline-derived CDR1 and CDR2 are SGDLS and YYNGEE.